The next 21 T cell receptor beta chains were all read from a single sample in a study of tissue T cells after allogeneic stem cell transplantation. Time point denoted: mouse harvest day 14 after allogeneic transplant. The graft held 10^6 splenic CD5+ T cells and 10^7 T-cell-depleted bone marrow cells. Method: immunoSEQ multiplex PCR; TCRdb's copy keeps in-frame clones and lacks some. The sample shows about 5,000 clones, approximately 40% of them seen only once. Sequenced: gut tissue. The receptors come from a female BALB/c mouse given C57BL/6 T cells with graft-versus-host disease after an allogeneic hematopoietic cell transplant.

With respect to this clone: Here the gene names and germline are mouse. The CDR3 extends 1 residue past the end of the read, so its final part is completed from the germline J gene. The V gene is TRBV1, the J gene TRBJ1-2; 8 bases are shared with TRBD1. Germline loops: CDR1 NSQYPW, CDR2 LRSPGD (reference sequence). This CDR3 is built from 14 residues. Germline trimming cut 1 base from V and 2 bases from J; bases unmatched to any gene: 0. Partial CDR3 DNA: TGCACCTGCAGTGCAGGACAGGGGAACTCCGACTACACC. Its translation is CTCSAGQGNSDYT. The complete CDR3 protein is CTCSAGQGNSDYTF.

This clone was found once. Gene names refer to mouse genes. The read ends 1 residue early relative to the CDR3; the germline J gene fills the gap. The chain recombines TRBV26 with TRBJ1-3, with 7 bases identical to TRBD1. V shed 4 bases and J 2 bases; nucleotides not matched to a gene: 8. The CDR3 runs to 16 residues. The germline gives CDR1 KGHPV, CDR2 FQNQEV (reference sequence). CDR3 bases read: TGTGCCAGCAGTCGCCCCCCCGACAGGGCTGGAAATACGCTCTAT. Its translation: CASSRPPDRAGNTLY. The whole CDR3 is CASSRPPDRAGNTLYF.

By share of the sample, this clone is large. Gene names denote mouse genes. The DNA ends 1 residue before the CDR3 does, and the rest of the CDR3 is filled in from the germline J gene. The sample carries other DNA sequences with the same CDR3. The gene calls are TRBV1 and TRBJ2-7; 9 bases agree with TRBD1. Germline V gives CDR1 NSQYPW, CDR2 LRSPGD (reference sequence). The CDR3 contains 14 residues. The J segment lost 5 bases and the V segment lost 2 bases, leaving 4 bases of the junction unmatched. CDR3 region: CTCSARDRGDEQYF. The CDR3 bases that were read are TGCACCTGCAGTGCACGCGACAGGGGGGATGAACAGTAC.

Remarks on this clone: Gene labels here are mouse ones. Sequencing ends 1 residue short of the CDR3 end; the germline J gene provides the rest. The gene calls are TRBV26 and TRBJ1-2; the D is unclear. CDR1 is KGHPV, CDR2 FQNQEV, per germline (reference sequence). The length of the CDR3 is 13 residues. V dropped 0 bases and J dropped 2 bases, with 4 bases sitting between them. The CDR3 bases that were read are TGTGCCAGCAGTCTGTCGGGGAACTCCGACTACACC. The encoded protein is CASSLSGNSDYT. The CDR3 in its entirety is CASSLSGNSDYTF.

Comments on this clone: Any gene name here is a mouse gene name. The CDR3 bases that were read are TGTGCCAGCGGCGGGACATTTGCAAACACAGAAGTCTTC. This codes for CASGGTFANTEVF. The whole CDR3 region reads CASGGTFANTEVFF. The V and J genes are TRBV13-2 and TRBJ1-1, with D perhaps matching TRBD1 (6 bases). The read comes to an end 1 residue before the CDR3 does, leaving the germline J gene to fill in the end. V lost 5 bases, J lost 0 bases, and 11 bases lay in between. This CDR3 region has 14 residues. Germline assignment: CDR1 NNHNN and CDR2 SYGAGS (reference sequence).

With regard to this clone: The genes and germline here are from mouse. CDR3 DNA, as far as it was read: TGTGCCAGCTCACAACTGGGTAACTATGCTGAGCAGTTC. Translated: CASSQLGNYAEQF. The whole CDR3 region reads CASSQLGNYAEQFF. The rearrangement links TRBV13-1 to TRBJ2-1; perhaps TRBD2 as D (6 bases). The observed sequence ends 1 residue before the CDR3 terminus, with the missing tail filled in from the germline J gene. The CDR3 runs 14 residues. V was clipped by 7 bases and J by 0 bases, with 11 bases between them. CDR1 is NSHNY and CDR2 is SYGAGN in the germline V gene.

Notes on this clone: The listed genes are named as in mouse. The read terminates 1 residue ahead of where the CDR3 ends, so the germline J gene completes it. This chain links TRBV13-3 with TRBJ2-7, with 9 positions matching TRBD1. The germline CDR1 and CDR2 sequences are NNHDY and SYVADS. The CDR3 sequence is 14 residues long. The V and J ends lost 5 bases and 0 bases, in that order; junction bases with no gene match: 3. The CDR3 bases that were read are TGTGCCAGCAGCAGACAGGGGGGCTCCTATGAACAGTAC. Residues: CASSRQGGSYEQY. The entire CDR3 is CASSRQGGSYEQYF.

Turning to this clone: Genes and germline are mouse. The CDR3 is cut off 1 residue early in the read; its end comes from the germline J gene. This rearrangement joins TRBV13-2 to TRBJ2-1, with 12 nucleotides matching TRBD2. J gave up 3 bases and V 2 bases, and 0 bases lay outside the gene matches. CDR3 length: 15 amino acids. Germline V gene lookup returns CDR1 NNHNN and CDR2 SYGAGS (reference sequence). CDR3 DNA (partial): TGTGCCAGCGGTGAGACTGGGGGGGCCTATGCTGAGCAGTTC. Its translation: CASGETGGAYAEQF. The whole CDR3 sequence reads CASGETGGAYAEQFF.

This clone rates as medium-sized (0.01 to 0.1%). Genes here carry mouse names. Coverage ceases 1 residue before the CDR3 finishes, and the germline J gene fills in the end. The chain links TRBV12-1 to TRBJ2-4; no definite D call. This CDR3 contains 14 residues. Germline CDR1 is SGHSN and CDR2 is HYEKVE. The V gene lost 0 bases and the J gene lost 0 bases, with 6 bases spanning the gap. Incomplete CDR3 DNA: TGTGCCAGCTCTCTCCGATGGAGTCAAAACACCTTGTAC. It translates to CASSLRWSQNTLY. The CDR3, in full, reads CASSLRWSQNTLYF.

Of note for this clone: Mouse gene names and germline throughout. Read data end 1 residue before the CDR3 end; the end is taken from the germline J gene. The chain recombines TRBV26 with TRBJ1-6, with D possibly TRBD1 on 5 matching bases. TRBJ1-6 counts as an open reading frame of uncertain function. CDR3 length: 13 amino acids. The germline V gene encodes CDR1 KGHPV and CDR2 FQNQEV (reference sequence). The germline V and J ends were trimmed by 4 bases and 6 bases, with 7 bases remaining between them. Incomplete CDR3 DNA: TGTGCCAGCAGTCCGGGGACTAATTCGCCCCTCTAC. Translated, it gives CASSPGTNSPLY. The whole CDR3 protein is CASSPGTNSPLYF.

As for this clone: The genes and germline here are from mouse. Read coverage stops 1 residue before the CDR3 terminus; the germline J gene supplies the remainder. J is TRBJ2-4 and V is TRBV26, with 10 bases identical to TRBD1. Germline assignment: CDR1 KGHPV and CDR2 FQNQEV (reference sequence). The CDR3 has 14 residues. J was trimmed by 8 bases and V by 2 bases; bases with no gene match: 4. CDR3 loop: CASSLETGGSTLYF. CDR3 DNA, as far as it was read: TGTGCCAGCAGTCTGGAGACAGGGGGCTCCACCTTGTAC.

In this sample, this clone is medium-sized (0.01 to 0.1%). Gene labels here are mouse ones. The sequenced fragment ends 1 residue before the CDR3 boundary, so the rest is inferred from the germline J gene. The chain couples TRBV26 to TRBJ2-4, with D unclear. From germline, CDR1 is KGHPV and CDR2 FQNQEV (reference sequence). Trimming stripped 0 bases from V and 0 bases from J, with 4 bases between. The CDR3 sequence is 14 residues long. The sequenced part of the CDR3 DNA is TGTGCCAGCAGTCTGTCTAGTAGTCAAAACACCTTGTAC. Translated: CASSLSSSQNTLY. From start to end, the CDR3 is CASSLSSSQNTLYF.

Only one count was recorded for this clone. The gene symbols are mouse symbols. The read is 1 residue too short to cover the CDR3 end, so that end is filled in from the germline J gene. This chain uses TRBV26 with TRBJ2-5; 7 nucleotides match TRBD1. CDR1 is KGHPV and CDR2 is FQNQEV in the germline V gene (reference sequence). J was trimmed by 6 bases and V by 6 bases; bases with no gene match: 9. CDR3 length: 14 residues. The CDR3 here is CASSPDRVRDTQYF. The covered CDR3 bases are TGTGCCAGCAGCCCCGACAGGGTGAGGGACACCCAGTAC.

A note on this clone: Gene names are the mouse ones. The DNA ends 1 residue before the CDR3 does, and the rest of the CDR3 is filled in from the germline J gene. The chain couples TRBV26 to TRBJ2-4, with TRBD2 matching 10 bases. V lost 6 bases and J lost 6; bases outside the gene matches: 3. The CDR3 spans 13 residues. Germline CDR1 is KGHPV and CDR2 is FQNQEV (reference sequence). The CDR3 here is CASRPTGGNTLYF. The CDR3 DNA, read in part, is TGTGCCAGCAGGCCGACTGGGGGGAACACCTTGTAC.

With regard to this clone: Gene names are the mouse ones. The CDR3 end lies 1 residue beyond the end of the read and is filled in from the germline J gene. V gene TRBV26 combines with J gene TRBJ2-5; a weak D match, TRBD1 (7 bases). The CDR3 runs to 13 residues. V was pared by 4 bases and J by 5 bases, with 10 bases between. The germline V gene encodes CDR1 KGHPV and CDR2 FQNQEV (reference sequence). CDR3 sequence reads: CASSPEGADTQYF. CDR3 DNA, as far as it was read: TGTGCCAGCAGTCCCGAGGGGGCAGACACCCAGTAC.

This clone appeared a few times. Gene names follow the mouse nomenclature. The read is 1 residue too short to cover the CDR3 end, so that end is filled in from the germline J gene. The chain recombines TRBV26 with TRBJ1-1; D not resolved. The CDR3 consists of 12 residues. Germline V gene lookup returns CDR1 KGHPV and CDR2 FQNQEV (reference sequence). The V end was cut by 3 bases, the J end by 6 bases, with 8 bases between. The CDR3 here is CASSLWTAEVFF. The sequenced CDR3 bases are TGTGCCAGCAGTCTCTGGACGGCAGAAGTCTTC.

To note about this clone: Gene names refer to mouse genes. The read gets to within 1 residue of the CDR3 end, and the germline J gene fills in the rest. V and J are TRBV26 and TRBJ2-5; 8 bases agree with TRBD1. The CDR3 contains 14 residues. Germline values: CDR1 KGHPV, CDR2 FQNQEV (reference sequence). V was clipped by 3 bases and J by 5 bases; unmatched bases: 4. Incomplete CDR3 DNA: TGTGCCAGCAGTCTATCAGGGGGCCCAGACACCCAGTAC. Encoded protein: CASSLSGGPDTQY. The whole CDR3 protein is CASSLSGGPDTQYF.

In this sample, this clone turned up once. Gene names are mouse gene names. The read finishes 1 residue shy of the CDR3 end, and the germline J gene is used to complete it. The chain employs TRBV23 and TRBJ1-1; the table names TRBD1, a call not compared with the DNA. Germline values: CDR1 KGHTA, CDR2 FQNQQP. The CDR3 is made up of 14 amino acids. The CDR3: CSSSQQGANTEVFF. The sequenced part of the CDR3 DNA is TGCTCCAGCAGTCAACAGGGTGCAAACACAGAAGTCTTC.

Concerning this clone: Gene labels here are mouse ones. The CDR3 end lies 1 residue beyond the end of the read and is filled in from the germline J gene. This CDR3 is also generated by other DNA sequences in the sample. The J gene is TRBJ1-4, the V gene TRBV26, with 9 nucleotides matching TRBD1. Trimming took 6 bases from V and 3 from J; bases not matched to a gene: 2. Germline assignment: CDR1 KGHPV and CDR2 FQNQEV (reference sequence). The CDR3 spans 14 residues. CDR3 bases read: TGTGCCAGCAGCGGACAGGGGCCCAACGAAAGATTATTT. This codes for CASSGQGPNERLF. The whole CDR3 reads CASSGQGPNERLFF.

This clone was seen only a few times. Gene and germline names: mouse. The CDR3 extends 1 residue past the end of the read, so its final part is completed from the germline J gene. The V and J genes are TRBV12-1 and TRBJ2-7; 9 nucleotides align to TRBD2. Germline loops: CDR1 SGHSN, CDR2 HYEKVE. This CDR3 has 14 residues. V dropped 0 bases and J dropped 1; count of bases not matched to a gene: 0. This CDR3 is CASSLDWGSYEQYF. Partial CDR3 DNA: TGTGCCAGCTCTCTCGACTGGGGGTCCTATGAACAGTAC.

As concerns this clone: Gene names are mouse gene names. From the germline J gene comes the end of the CDR3, since the read stops 1 residue before it. The chain joins TRBV15 to TRBJ1-2; D is undetermined. This CDR3 region has 13 residues. V lost 3 bases and J lost 0, with 5 bases in between. The germline CDR1 and CDR2 sequences are SGHND and FRSKSL. The CDR3 reads CASSFGANSDYTF. Partial CDR3 DNA: TGTGCCAGCAGTTTTGGAGCAAACTCCGACTACACC.